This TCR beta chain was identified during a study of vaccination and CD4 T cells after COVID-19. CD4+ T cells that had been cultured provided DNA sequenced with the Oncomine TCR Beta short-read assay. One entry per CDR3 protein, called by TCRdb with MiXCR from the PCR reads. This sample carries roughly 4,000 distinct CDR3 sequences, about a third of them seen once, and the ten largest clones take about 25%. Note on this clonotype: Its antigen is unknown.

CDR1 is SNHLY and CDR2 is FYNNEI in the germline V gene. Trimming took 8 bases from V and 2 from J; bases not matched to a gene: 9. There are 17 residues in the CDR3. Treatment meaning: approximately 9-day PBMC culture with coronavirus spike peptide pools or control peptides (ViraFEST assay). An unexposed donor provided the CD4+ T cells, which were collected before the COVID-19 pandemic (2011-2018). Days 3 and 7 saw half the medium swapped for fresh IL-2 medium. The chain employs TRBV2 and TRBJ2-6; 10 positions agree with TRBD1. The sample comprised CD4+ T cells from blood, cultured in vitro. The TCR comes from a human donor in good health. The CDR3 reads CASYIGTGVPGANVLTF. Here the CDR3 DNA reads TGTGCCAGCTATATAGGGACAGGGGTACCTGGGGCCAACGTCCTGACTTTC.